The clone carrying this T cell receptor (beta chain) was picked up a small number of times. J was trimmed by 4 bases and V by 2 bases; bases with no gene match: 4. From germline, CDR1 is MNHEY and CDR2 SVGAGI. The CDR3 contains 15 residues. TCRdb's copy holds only in-frame clones and misses some; the assay was immunoSEQ multiplex PCR. Of 200,000 to 300,000 clones in the sample, approximately 85% were seen once. The data belong to a study of blood T cell repertoires in COVID-19. Study in general: Both acute and convalescent COVID-19 samples were obtained from the United States, Italy and Spain. In each case, the material was cDNA or gDNA derived from T cells, B-cell-depleted T cells, or PBMCs.

The specimen sequenced was peripheral blood. V is TRBV6-5 and J is TRBJ1-3; 8 positions agree with TRBD1. This receptor was identified in a woman aged 55-69 years with active or convalescent COVID-19. CDR3 sequence reads: CASSYGQGIGNTIYF. CDR3 DNA sequence: TGTGCCAGCAGTTACGGACAGGGCATAGGAAACACCATATATTTT.